This entry describes one T cell receptor (beta chain). Its antigen is unknown. No quality values exist for individual bases; no much larger clone is one base distant. This specimen comes from a study of memory CD4+ T cells and cytomegalovirus serostatus (dated by TCRdb to between 2017 and 2020). About the study as a whole: A total of 35 or so healthy Belgian adults, of whom 9 were CMV seropositive and roughly 24 were CMV seronegative, were included in the cohort. To replicate a published TCR-based CMV serostatus classifier, the researchers sequenced the CD4+ memory TCRbeta repertoires of a Belgian cohort whose cytomegalovirus serostatus was known. Results and caveats for the whole study, not just this receptor: A median bootstrapped AUC of almost 0.96 with a 95% CI of 0.76-1.00 was achieved on the Belgian cohort by the original-framework classifier. Of 164 previously reported CMV-associated TCRbeta sequences, about 72 appeared in the CD4+ memory repertoires, each in one to five individuals. For CMV serostatus prediction, a median bootstrapped AUC of 0.95 was reached with the original framework, and a median bootstrapped AUC of roughly 0.92 was reached with a US-trained random forest. The results were interpreted as suggesting that the CMV-associated TCR signature is largely present in the CD4+ memory repertoire. Only CD4+CD45RO+ memory cells were sequenced, in contrast to the original study, which included naive and memory CD4+ and CD8+ populations.

The Quick-DNA Microprep Kit was used to extract genomic DNA from the sorted cells. TCRbeta DNA was amplified with the immunoSEQ hsTCRbeta kit following the manufacturer's protocol. TCRbeta libraries were sequenced on an Illumina MiSeq instrument. The published analysis was carried out like this. Following removal of out-of-frame sequences, some 2,200,000 distinct TCRbeta sequences were retained, with an average of roughly 62,000 per individual. Each individual was scored using the number of some 150 previously reported CMV-associated TCRbeta sequences that the individual carried and the total number of productive distinct TCRbeta sequences. A beta-binomial model was reimplemented in Python, and random forests from scikit-learn, run with default parameters, were trained on data from the US cohort. Classifier performance on the Belgian cohort was summarized as median AUC with percentile confidence intervals over 10,000 bootstrap iterations. Sourced from immuneACCESS, this table was stored by TCRdb with only in-frame sequences that have V and J called. A share of the clones is absent; for the studies checked, an unresolved V gene accounts for under half, and the remainder has no known explanation. The V and J calls and clone size were taken over from that table, and D and trimming were inferred from the DNA. For this sample the table gives under 35,000 clones, of which about 75% were detected only once. The top ten constitute less than 0.75% of the sample.

The CDR3 measures 15 amino acids from cysteine to phenylalanine. Only CDR3 DNA remains: 45 bases, in frame from the first base. CDR1 and CDR2 (MRHNA, SNTAGT) derive from the germline V gene. After removal of 2 bases from V and 4 bases from J, the junction retains 0 bases not matched to a gene. A FACSAria II was used to sort memory CD4+ T cells, defined as single viable CD3+CD4+CD8-CD45RO+ cells. CMV serostatus was determined using a Roche Elecsys assay that detects serum IgG against CMV pp150, pp28, p38 and p52. After thawing, total CD4+ T cells were enriched by positive selection with CD4 magnetic microbeads. The samples came from a separate study whose specific focus was interrogating the CD4+ T cell memory repertoire. Peripheral blood mononuclear cells were isolated and cryopreserved according to standard operating procedures, and serum was kept at -80 degrees C. The staining relied on CD3-PerCP (BW264/56), CD4-APC (RPA-T4), CD45RO-PE (UCHT1) and CD8-Pacific Orange (3B5) antibodies, and Sytox blue was used to exclude non-viable cells.

Sequenced: memory CD4+ T cells from blood. The chain joins TRBV6-4 to TRBJ2-3; a stretch of 13 junction bases matches TRBD2. This clonotype originated in an adult in good health and CMV-seronegative. Some clones in this sample may be carry-over from other donors' samples. DNA sequence: TGTGCCAGCAGTGACACTAGCGGGGGGGCAGATACGCAGTATTTT. Its coded protein is CASSDTSGGADTQYF.